Below, one T cell receptor beta chain is given with its context. This clonotype was picked up many times. Its antigen is currently not known. No base-level quality is on record; no much larger clone is a single base apart. The data are from a study of spatial heterogeneity in lung cancer (dated by TCRdb to between 2018 and 2021). A note on the overall study: More beta-chain than alpha-chain transcripts were consistently detected, likely reflecting higher beta-chain transcript abundance. In the raw uncorrected reads, each unique combination of TCR and UMI appeared on average more than ten times. In non-small cell lung cancer, the study quantitatively compared TCR alpha and beta repertoires across several tumor regions, matched nontumor lung, and blood. At surgery, hundreds of tumor regions, 63 to 70 matched nontumor lung samples and 56 PBMC samples were TCR-sequenced for both alpha and beta chains. TCR repertoire features were related to nonsynonymous mutation counts determined by whole-exome sequencing of tumor tissue.

What the time point label conveys for this sample: sample taken at primary tumor resection. Donors were some 78 patients with early-stage, untreated non-small cell lung cancer from the lung TRACERx cohort. Without any cell sorting, TCR sequencing was performed on whole RNA extracted either from tumor and nontumor lung tissue or from cryopreserved PBMC samples. A patient was chosen for TCR sequencing only when enough RNA was available from at least two tumor regions. Receptor amplification or capture employed 5' RACE. Sequencing took place on a NextSeq 500. In the TCR library protocol, a unique molecular identifier was attached to each TCR cDNA molecule so that PCR and sequencing errors could be corrected. Under the source paper's analysis protocol: TCR identification, UMI-based error correction and CDR3 extraction were all carried out with Decombinator tools. Expanded TCRs were defined as those above a frequency of 2 per 1,000, corresponding to the top 1% of the tumor frequency distribution. Each repertoire was subsampled 100 times to 5,000 TCRs, after which Renyi diversity was computed with the R vegan package. CDR3 similarity networks were built from amino acid triplet string-kernel similarity, connecting CDR3s with pairwise similarity above 0.82. TCRdb ran its own pipeline on the public reads, namely fastp trimming at Q25 and MiXCR clone calling, and kept in-frame beta chains. Here each entry gathers all rows of one CDR3 protein and keeps the most common genes and DNA. The V and J calls reflect TCRdb's pipeline rather than the authors' work. The sample table holds over 50,000 distinct CDR3 sequences, of which about 6.3% were seen once. The ten largest clones add up to approximately 14% of the sample.

What the research found in general, with its limitations: Ubiquitous expanded tumor TCRs were found in blood more often at tumor resection than at routine follow-up. Additional single-cell paired TCR alpha and beta sequencing was considered necessary to confirm, at a functional level, the hypothesis that regional TCRs recognize regional mutations.

This sequence originates from a female donor with early-stage non-small cell lung cancer. Here the sequenced sample was PBMCs, taken at surgery.

At the DNA level, the sequence is TGTGCCAGCAGTTTTTTAGGGACCCAGTACTTC. Its product reads: CASSFLGTQYF. The chain is encoded by TRBV12-3 or TRBV12-4 joined to TRBJ2-5; no D gene is confidently identified. Spanning cysteine to phenylalanine, the CDR3 consists of 11 amino acids. Only the CDR3 DNA is retained, 33 bases long and in frame from the first base. V is reduced by 3 bases and J by 7 bases, leaving a spacing of 6 bases between them.